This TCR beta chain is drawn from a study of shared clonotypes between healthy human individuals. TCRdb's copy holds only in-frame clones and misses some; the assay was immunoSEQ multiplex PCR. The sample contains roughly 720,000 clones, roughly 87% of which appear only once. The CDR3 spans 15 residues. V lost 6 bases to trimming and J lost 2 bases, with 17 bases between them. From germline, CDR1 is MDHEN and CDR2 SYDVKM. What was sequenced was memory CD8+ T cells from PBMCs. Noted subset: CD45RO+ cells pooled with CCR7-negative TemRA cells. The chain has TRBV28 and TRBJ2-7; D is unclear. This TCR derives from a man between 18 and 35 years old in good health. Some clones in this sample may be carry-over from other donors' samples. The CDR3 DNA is TGTGCCAGCAGCCACCGGGCCTCGCGGCCCTACGAGCAGTACTTC. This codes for CASSHRASRPYEQYF. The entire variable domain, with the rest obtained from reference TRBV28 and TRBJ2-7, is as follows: DVKVTQSSRYLVKRTGEKVFLECVQDMDHENMFWYRQDPGLGLRLIYFSYDVKMKEKGDIPEGYSVSREKKERFSLILESASTNQTSMYLCASSHRASRPYEQYFGPGTRLTVT.